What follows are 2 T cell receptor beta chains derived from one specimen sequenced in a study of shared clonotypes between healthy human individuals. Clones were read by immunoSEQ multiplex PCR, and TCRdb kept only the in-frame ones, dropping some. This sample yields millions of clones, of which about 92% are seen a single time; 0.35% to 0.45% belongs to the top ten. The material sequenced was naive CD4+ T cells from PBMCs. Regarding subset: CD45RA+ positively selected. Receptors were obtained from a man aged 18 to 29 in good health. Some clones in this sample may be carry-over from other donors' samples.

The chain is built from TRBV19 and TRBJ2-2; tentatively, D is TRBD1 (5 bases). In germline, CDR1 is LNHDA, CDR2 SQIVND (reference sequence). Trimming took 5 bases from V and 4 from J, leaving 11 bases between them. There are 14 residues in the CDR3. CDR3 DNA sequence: TGTGCCAGTAGTCACGCAGGGATCACCGGGGAGCTGTTTTTT. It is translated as CASSHAGITGELFF.

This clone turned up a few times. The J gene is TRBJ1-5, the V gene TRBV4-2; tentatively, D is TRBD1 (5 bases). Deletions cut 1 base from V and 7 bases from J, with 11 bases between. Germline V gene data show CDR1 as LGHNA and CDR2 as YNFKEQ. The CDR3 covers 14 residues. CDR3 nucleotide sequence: TGTGCCAGCAGCCAAGCAGGGTCTATACAGCCCCAGCATTTT. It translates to CASSQAGSIQPQHF.